This T cell receptor (beta chain) stems from a study of blood T cell repertoires in COVID-19. The overall study: PBMCs, B-cell-depleted T cells, or T cells provided the cDNA or gDNA that made up the material.

In the original processing: Nucleated cell number was recorded as an estimate derived from reference gene primer amplification. Only in-frame clones appear in the TCRdb table, and some are missing; sequencing was by immunoSEQ multiplex PCR. The D gene and trimming were derived from the DNA, and the V and J assignments and clone size from that table. The table includes around 88,000 clones, around nine tenths detected once. This CDR3 contains 14 residues. Trimming removed 3 bases from V and 0 bases from J, with 10 bases in between. Per the germline V gene, CDR1 is DFQATT and CDR2 is SNEGSKA (reference sequence).

The sequence was obtained from a woman over 75 with acute or convalescent COVID-19. Material: peripheral blood. The chain carries TRBV20-1 and TRBJ2-3; no reliable D call. The CDR3 reads CSASGVSSTDTQYF. CDR3 sequence (DNA): TGCAGTGCTAGTGGTGTTTCTAGCACAGATACGCAGTATTTT.